This entry describes one T cell receptor (beta chain). Its target is unknown. Using immunoSEQ multiplex PCR, the repertoire was profiled, and TCRdb retains in-frame clones only, with some absent. The sample lists 120,000 to 150,000 clones, roughly 90% seen once, with less than 5.5% in the top ten. The record originates from a study of cytomegalovirus exposure and HLA in healthy donors. This CDR3 comprises 17 residues. Germline lookup yields CDR1 SQVTM and CDR2 ANQGSEA. Trimming shortened V by 4 bases and J by 0 bases, and 16 bases separated the two germline ends. General observations from the study: Rarity marked most TCR sequences, yet some public TCRs occurred in many donors. Cytomegalovirus-associated status was assigned to roughly 160 TCR beta chains.

The specimen was PBMCs. The chain employs TRBV29-1 and TRBJ2-6; D not certain. The TCR sequence derives from a man aged 18 to 29 in good health and CMV-seropositive. Written as DNA, the CDR3 is TGCAGCGTTGTCCAGGAACCCATTGTCTCTGGGGCCAACGTCCTGACTTTC. Translation: CSVVQEPIVSGANVLTF. Supplemented by reference TRBV29-1 and TRBJ2-6, the full variable domain reads SAVISQKPSRDICQRGTSLTIQCQVDSQVTMMFWYRQQPGQSLTLIATANQGSEATYESGFVIDKFPISRPNLTFSTLTVSNMSPEDSSIYLCSVVQEPIVSGANVLTFGAGSRLTVL.